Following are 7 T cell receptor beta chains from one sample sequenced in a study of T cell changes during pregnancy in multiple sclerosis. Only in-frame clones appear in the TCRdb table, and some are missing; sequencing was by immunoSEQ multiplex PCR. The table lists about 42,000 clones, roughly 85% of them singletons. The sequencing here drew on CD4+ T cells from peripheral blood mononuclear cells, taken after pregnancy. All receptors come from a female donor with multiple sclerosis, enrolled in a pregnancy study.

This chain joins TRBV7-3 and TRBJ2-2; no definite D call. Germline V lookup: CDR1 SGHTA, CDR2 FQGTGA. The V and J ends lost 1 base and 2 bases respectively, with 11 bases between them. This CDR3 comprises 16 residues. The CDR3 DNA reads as TGTGCCAGCAGCTTAAGTATTGGTACTAACACCGGGGAGCTGTTTTTT. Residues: CASSLSIGTNTGELFF.

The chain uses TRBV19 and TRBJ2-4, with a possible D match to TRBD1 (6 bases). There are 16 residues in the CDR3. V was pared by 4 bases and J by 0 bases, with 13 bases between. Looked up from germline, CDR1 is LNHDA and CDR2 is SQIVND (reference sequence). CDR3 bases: TGTGCCAGTAGTACCCGGACAGTCATAGCCAAAAACATTCAGTACTTC. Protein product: CASSTRTVIAKNIQYF.

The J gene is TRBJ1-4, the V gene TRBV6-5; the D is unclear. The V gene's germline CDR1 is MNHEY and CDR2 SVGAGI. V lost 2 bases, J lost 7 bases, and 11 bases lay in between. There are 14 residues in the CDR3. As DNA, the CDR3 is TGTGCCAGCAGTTACGGCGGGAACACTGAAAAACTGTTTTTT. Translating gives CASSYGGNTEKLFF.

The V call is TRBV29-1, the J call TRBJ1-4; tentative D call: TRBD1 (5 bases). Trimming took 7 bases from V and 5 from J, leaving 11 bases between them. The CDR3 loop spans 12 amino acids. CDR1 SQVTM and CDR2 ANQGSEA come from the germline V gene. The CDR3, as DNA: TGCAGCGCGGGACTGATGAATGAAAAACTGTTTTTT. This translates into CSAGLMNEKLFF.

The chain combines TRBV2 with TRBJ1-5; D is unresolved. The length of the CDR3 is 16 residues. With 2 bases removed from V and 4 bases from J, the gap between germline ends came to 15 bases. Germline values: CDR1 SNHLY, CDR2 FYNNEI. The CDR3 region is CASSEYLGRTNQPQHF. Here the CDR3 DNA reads TGTGCCAGCAGTGAATATTTGGGGAGGACGAATCAGCCCCAGCATTTT.

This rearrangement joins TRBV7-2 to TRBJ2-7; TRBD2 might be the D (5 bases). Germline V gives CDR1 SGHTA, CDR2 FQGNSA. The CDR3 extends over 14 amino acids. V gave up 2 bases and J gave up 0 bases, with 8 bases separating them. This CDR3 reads CASSLQRNSYEQYF. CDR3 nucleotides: TGTGCCAGCAGCTTACAGCGGAACTCCTACGAGCAGTACTTC.

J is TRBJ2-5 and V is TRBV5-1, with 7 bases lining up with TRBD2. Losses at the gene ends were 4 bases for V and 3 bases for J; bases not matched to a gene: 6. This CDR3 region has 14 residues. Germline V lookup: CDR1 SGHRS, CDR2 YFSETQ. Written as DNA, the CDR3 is TGCGCCAGCAGCCCGACCGGGACTAAAGAGACCCAGTACTTC. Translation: CASSPTGTKETQYF.